This TCR beta chain was recorded in a study of neurological immune-mediated disorders. General study points: Phylogenetic grouping assigned the repertoires of 18 of 34 multiple sclerosis patients to a single related-CDR3 cluster, which may represent a signature.

This clonotype was seen ten or more times. As yet, its antigen is unknown. Where libraries were unsorted, they were derived from 2 million PBMCs stored at -80 degrees C. TCRdb re-called the 5' RACE reads with MiXCR, one entry per CDR3 protein. Of around 130,000 distinct CDR3 sequences in the sample, around 3% were seen once. CDR1 is SGHDT, CDR2 YYEEEE, per germline. Trimming left V 1 base short and J 0 bases short, with 4 bases between. The CDR3 loop spans 14 amino acids. The source of this sequence is a woman aged 25 to 45 with multiple sclerosis. Material: PBMCs. This rearrangement joins TRBV5-6 to TRBJ2-2; no firm D call. The CDR3 coding sequence is TGTGCCAGCAGCTTGCGGACGAACACCGGGGAGCTGTTTTTT. Encoded protein: CASSLRTNTGELFF.